The 21 T cell receptor beta chains listed next were all sequenced from one sample in a study of T cell responses to AZD1222 COVID-19 vaccine. Profiling relied on immunoSEQ multiplex PCR, and the TCRdb table lists in-frame clones only, not all of them. The data show about 150,000 clones, more than 75% seen once. The specimen was peripheral blood, collected 28 days after the second AZD1222 dose. Source of these receptors: an adult who received the AZD1222 COVID-19 vaccine.

The V and J genes are TRBV29-1 and TRBJ1-2; possible D gene TRBD1, 6 bases. This CDR3 spans 14 amino acids. CDR1 is SQVTM, CDR2 ANQGSEA, per germline. V lost 3 bases to trimming and J lost 3 bases, with 14 bases between them. The CDR3 loop is CSVDLLGGYYGYTF. The CDR3 DNA follows: TGCAGCGTTGACCTCTTAGGGGGGTACTATGGCTACACCTTC. Full variable domain (outside the CDR3, taken from reference TRBV29-1 and TRBJ1-2): SAVISQKPSRDICQRGTSLTIQCQVDSQVTMMFWYRQQPGQSLTLIATANQGSEATYESGFVIDKFPISRPNLTFSTLTVSNMSPEDSSIYLCSVDLLGGYYGYTFGSGTRLTVV.

This chain joins TRBV28 and TRBJ1-2; TRBD1 might be the D (5 bases). This CDR3 comprises 13 residues. Germline values: CDR1 MDHEN, CDR2 SYDVKM. Trimming shortened V by 5 bases and J by 8 bases, and 15 bases separated the two germline ends. The CDR3 DNA sequence: TGTGCCAGCAGTCAACAGGCCTTGGGGGGCTACACCTTC. Encoded protein: CASSQQALGGYTF.

V usage is TRBV2 and J usage is TRBJ2-7, with TRBD2 matching over 9 bases. The germline CDR1 and CDR2 sequences are SNHLY and FYNNEI. V gave up 5 bases and J gave up 3 bases; unmatched junction bases: 2. The CDR3 extends over 13 amino acids. Written as DNA, the CDR3 is TGTGCCAGCAGTTGGACTAGCGTCTACGAGCAGTACTTC. Protein sequence: CASSWTSVYEQYF.

The chain is built from TRBV6-6 and TRBJ1-2; perhaps TRBD1 as D (6 bases). CDR1 is MNHNY and CDR2 is SVGAGI in the germline V gene (reference sequence). There are 13 residues in the CDR3. V was clipped by 2 bases and J by 5 bases, with 9 bases between them. The CDR3 region has the DNA TGTGCCAGCAGTTACGGACAGATATATGGCTACACCTTC. Translation gives CASSYGQIYGYTF.

The chain recombines TRBV10-3 with TRBJ1-1; possibly TRBD1 for D (5 bases). The ends were cut back, 0 bases at V and 5 bases at J, with 13 bases in the middle. The CDR3 is made up of 15 amino acids. Germline V gives CDR1 ENHRY, CDR2 SYGVKD. The CDR3 coding sequence is TGTGCCATCAGTGAGTCCGGCGGACCAGGGACTGAAGCTTTCTTT. This encodes CAISESGGPGTEAFF.

V and J are TRBV18 and TRBJ1-5; no clear D. The CDR3 has 13 amino acids. Germline V CDR1 and CDR2: KGHSH, LQKENI. The V gene lost 3 bases and the J gene lost 1 base, with 4 bases spanning the gap. CDR3 sequence: CASSPGSNQPQHF. The CDR3, as DNA: TGTGCCAGCTCACCGGGAAGCAATCAGCCCCAGCATTTT.

J is TRBJ2-1 and V is TRBV24-1, with TRBD2 matching over 10 bases. The CDR3 is 15 residues long. Unmatched junction bases numbered 10, after V lost 4 bases and J lost 11 bases. Germline assignment: CDR1 KGHDR and CDR2 SFDVKD. CDR3 protein: CATSDSGTSARQQFF. The CDR3 DNA is TGTGCCACCAGTGACTCCGGGACTAGCGCTAGGCAGCAGTTCTTC.

This chain links TRBV28 with TRBJ1-4; tentative D call: TRBD1 (6 bases). The CDR3 spans 16 residues. Between the trimmed V and J ends, which lost 5 bases and 0 bases, there was a span of 13 bases. Germline lookup yields CDR1 MDHEN and CDR2 SYDVKM. CDR3 bases: TGTGCCAGCAGTCCCGGACAGTCTGCAACTAATGAAAAACTGTTTTTT. Residues: CASSPGQSATNEKLFF.

V gene TRBV10-3 combines with J gene TRBJ1-4, with D possibly matching TRBD1 (6 bases). CDR3 length equals 15 residues. The V end was cut by 3 bases, the J end by 5 bases, with 13 bases between. CDR1 is ENHRY, CDR2 SYGVKD, per germline. This CDR3 reads CAISDGQSLNEKLFF. In DNA form, the CDR3 reads TGTGCCATCAGTGATGGACAGTCTTTAAATGAAAAACTGTTTTTT.

CDR3 sequence (DNA): TGTGCCAGCAGTTTTACGGACAGGGGTTCGGGCAATCAGCCCCAGCATTTT. It translates to CASSFTDRGSGNQPQHF. The rearrangement joins TRBV6-2 or TRBV6-3 to TRBJ1-5, with 9 bases lining up with TRBD1. Germline values: CDR1 MNHEY, CDR2 SVGEGT. There are 17 residues in the CDR3. The V gene end was trimmed by 4 bases and the J gene end by 2 bases; junction bases not matched to a gene: 9.

DNA of the CDR3: TGTGCCAGCAGCTTTGACAATGAGCAGTTCTTC. Residues: CASSFDNEQFF. V gene TRBV11-1 combines with J gene TRBJ2-1; D is uncertain. Trimming removed 3 bases from V and 5 bases from J, with 2 bases in between. The CDR3 extends over 11 amino acids. Germline-derived CDR1 and CDR2 are SGHAT and FQDESV (reference sequence).

This chain connects TRBV11-3 to TRBJ2-2; D is perhaps TRBD1 (6 bases). The CDR3 length is 13 residues. CDR1 and CDR2 (germline): SGHNT, YENEEA. The V and J ends lost 5 bases and 4 bases respectively, with 8 bases between them. The chain's CDR3 is CASSPQGTGELFF. The CDR3 DNA follows: TGTGCCAGCAGCCCACAGGGCACCGGGGAGCTGTTTTTT.

This clone came up once. The chain carries TRBV15 and TRBJ2-5; tentative D call: TRBD2 (5 bases). V shed 7 bases and J shed 5 bases, with 17 bases lying between them. The CDR3 extends over 14 amino acids. CDR1 and CDR2 (germline): LNHNV, YYDKDF (reference sequence). CDR3 in amino acids: CATTPGSLVETQYF. As DNA, the CDR3 is TGTGCCACCACCCCGGGATCCCTGGTGGAGACCCAGTACTTC.

This clone was counted a single time. The chain is built from TRBV15 and TRBJ1-4; no firm D call. The CDR3 has 15 residues. V gave up 0 bases and J gave up 8 bases, with 13 bases separating them. Per germline, CDR1 LNHNV and CDR2 YYDKDF (reference sequence). Here the CDR3 DNA reads TGTGCCACCAGCAGAGATCGTGGGTTTTCGGAAAAACTGTTTTTT. Translation gives CATSRDRGFSEKLFF.

The chain is built from TRBV7-2 and TRBJ1-5; D gene ambiguous. This CDR3 contains 15 residues. Germline loops: CDR1 SGHTA, CDR2 FQGNSA. V was shortened by 3 bases and J by 0 bases, with 9 bases between the two germline ends. The DNA of the CDR3 is TGTGCCAGCAGCTTCCAAGCCGATAGCAATCAGCCCCAGCATTTT. Translating gives CASSFQADSNQPQHF.

This chain joins TRBV19 and TRBJ2-1, with 12 nucleotides matching TRBD2. CDR1 and CDR2 from the germline V gene are LNHDA and SQIVND (reference sequence). Trimming removed 7 bases from V and 9 bases from J; junction bases left unmatched: 16. This CDR3 spans 17 amino acids. The CDR3 DNA reads TGTGCCAGTACCAGGACTAGCGGGAAGGATAGGGTCAGTGAGCAGTTCTTC. It yields the protein CASTRTSGKDRVSEQFF.

As to this clone: An end of the junction differs from the germline gene, which may be a read error. The chain links TRBV3-1 (or the pseudogene TRBV3-2) to TRBJ2-7, with D perhaps TRBD1 (6 bases). Germline CDR1 and CDR2: LGHDT and YNNKEL (reference sequence). The CDR3 is 13 residues long. The CDR3 nucleotides are TGTGCCAGCAGCCGAATTGGACAGCGGATCATTAACTTC. This translates into CASSRIGQRIINF.

The gene calls are TRBV6-1 and TRBJ1-1; D unclear. Trimming removed 0 bases from V and 3 bases from J, with 8 bases in between. The CDR3 length is 14 residues. Germline V gene data show CDR1 as MNHNS and CDR2 as SASEGT. The CDR3, as DNA: TGTGCCAGCAGTGAAGCTCGAGGCTACACTGAAGCTTTCTTT. Amino acids: CASSEARGYTEAFF.

The chain couples TRBV6-5 to TRBJ1-4; D is uncertain. The V gene lost 9 bases and the J gene lost 4 bases, with 18 bases spanning the gap. Germline values: CDR1 MNHEY, CDR2 SVGAGI. The CDR3 covers 15 residues. The DNA of the CDR3 is TGTGCCAGTAAAAACCGGGCAGGAAATAATGAAAAACTGTTTTTT. Amino acids: CASKNRAGNNEKLFF.

The chain is built from TRBV3-1 (or the pseudogene TRBV3-2) and TRBJ2-7; tentatively, D is TRBD1 (5 bases). Germline-derived CDR1 and CDR2 are LGHDT and YNNKEL (reference sequence). Trimming removed 6 bases from V and 7 bases from J, with 16 bases in between. The CDR3 runs to 13 residues. The CDR3 loop is CASSPWEAGEQYF. The CDR3 nucleotides are TGTGCCAGCAGTCCCTGGGAAGCAGGGGAGCAGTACTTC.

Only a few counts were recorded for this clone. The chain is built from TRBV5-6 and TRBJ2-3, with a weak D call TRBD2 (6 bases). The V end was cut by 0 bases, the J end by 6 bases, with 14 bases between. The CDR3 totals 15 residues. Germline V gene sequence: CDR1 SGHDT, CDR2 YYEEEE. CDR3 region: CASSLAQLAGDTQYF. Written as DNA, the CDR3 is TGTGCCAGCAGCTTGGCCCAACTAGCCGGGGATACGCAGTATTTT.